This T cell receptor beta chain was sequenced during a study of beta chain features in type 1 diabetes. The study's findings and limits: Across all four CD4+ subsets, people with type 1 diabetes showed modestly shorter TCRB CDR3s.

Purities in excess of 95% were seen in all sorted populations. Expressed TCRB transcripts were sequenced because the isolated RNA had all been reverse transcribed beforehand. The repertoire was sequenced with immunoSEQ multiplex PCR; TCRdb's copy has only in-frame clones and lacks some. The data show under 350,000 clones, roughly an eighth seen once. This clone has just a few counts. Its antigen remains unknown. This TCR was recovered from a young man with type 1 diabetes. Sample: naive CD4+ T cells from blood.

In DNA, the CDR3 is TGTGCCAGCACCCAAGACAGGGGGCGGGAGACCCAGTACTTC. Amino acids: CASTQDRGRETQYF. This sequence joins TRBV11-2 and TRBJ2-5, with 10 bases identical to TRBD1. CDR3 size: 14 residues. V shed 7 bases, J shed 5 bases, and the junction held 7 bases outside the gene matches. Germline CDR1 and CDR2: SGHAT and FQNNGV.